These 21 T cell receptor beta chains were all obtained from the same sample, sequenced in a study of spatial heterogeneity in lung cancer. The time point here: sample taken at primary tumor resection. Whole RNA came from tumor, nontumor lung or frozen PBMC and was sequenced without being sorted. A single record per CDR3 protein comes from TCRdb applying MiXCR to the 5' RACE reads. The data contain under 100,000 distinct CDR3 sequences, over 8.5% of them seen just once; the ten biggest clones take up 6.9%. The sample in question was PBMCs, obtained at surgery. The receptors derive from a male donor with early-stage non-small cell lung cancer.

This clonotype occurred a few times. The chain is built from TRBV15 and TRBJ2-3; D gene uncertain. With 3 bases removed from V and 0 bases from J, the gap between germline ends came to 4 bases. The CDR3 runs 13 residues. CDR1 is LNHNV and CDR2 is YYDKDF in the germline V gene (reference sequence). The CDR3, as DNA: TGTGCCACCAGCAGGCCAAGCACAGATACGCAGTATTTT. Translation gives CATSRPSTDTQYF. Supplemented by reference TRBV15 and TRBJ2-3, the full variable domain reads DAMVIQNPRYQVTQFGKPVTLSCSQTLNHNVMYWYQQKSSQAPKLLFHYYDKDFNNEADTPDNFQSRRPNTSFCFLDIRSPGLGDTAMYLCATSRPSTDTQYFGPGTRLTVL.

This clonotype turned up a few times. The chain's CDR3 is CASSSMGGTGAQETQYF. The CDR3 coding sequence is TGTGCCAGCAGCTCCATGGGCGGGACAGGGGCTCAAGAGACCCAGTACTTC. The chain uses TRBV5-4 and TRBJ2-5; 10 bases line up with TRBD1. CDR1 is SGHNT, CDR2 YYREEE, per germline (reference sequence). V lost 3 bases to trimming and J lost 2 bases; unmatched junction nucleotides: 10. CDR3 length equals 17 residues.

This clonotype was seen a handful of times. This chain connects TRBV10-3 to TRBJ1-6; maybe TRBD1 (6 bases). The germline V gene has CDR1 ENHRY and CDR2 SYGVKD. This CDR3 is built from 13 residues. V was trimmed by 11 bases and J by 8 bases, leaving 16 bases between them. This chain's CDR3 is CALSDRRDSPLHF. CDR3 in DNA: TGTGCCCTTTCCGACAGGAGGGATTCACCCCTCCACTTT.

The rearrangement joins TRBV20-1 to TRBJ1-3; 7 bases fit TRBD1. Germline lookup yields CDR1 DFQATT and CDR2 SNEGSKA (reference sequence). CDR3 size: 14 residues. Losses at the gene ends were 0 bases for V and 7 bases for J; bases not matched to a gene: 6. DNA for the CDR3: TGCAGTGCTAGAGATCGACAGGGACGGAACACCATATATTTT. Translation gives CSARDRQGRNTIYF.

The J gene is TRBJ1-1, the V gene TRBV24-1, with 7 bases aligning to TRBD1. CDR1 KGHDR and CDR2 SFDVKD come from the germline V gene. V shed 7 bases and J 1 base; nucleotides not matched to a gene: 8. The CDR3 runs to 15 residues. CDR3 sequence reads: CATSRIQGRNTEAFF. The CDR3 bases are TGTGCCACCAGCCGGATACAGGGGAGGAACACTGAAGCTTTCTTT.

The table lists this clonotype with many counts. The V gene is TRBV4-1, the J gene TRBJ2-2, with a weak D call TRBD1 (6 bases). Germline assignment: CDR1 MGHRA and CDR2 YSYEKL. Trimming took off 4 bases at V and 5 bases at J, with 17 bases between the two ends. The CDR3 extends over 16 amino acids. This CDR3 reads CASSRKGVYGTGELFF. CDR3 coding DNA: TGCGCCAGCAGCCGCAAGGGGGTCTACGGAACCGGGGAGCTGTTTTTT.

The chain carries TRBV30 and TRBJ2-1; the match to TRBD2 covers 8 bases. CDR3 size: 13 residues. CDR1 and CDR2 (germline): GTSNPN, SVGIG (reference sequence). V trimming: 4 bases; J trimming: 7 bases; junction bases outside the gene matches: 6. CDR3 region: CAWNGGRSNEQFF. The CDR3 DNA reads as TGTGCCTGGAATGGCGGGAGGTCAAATGAGCAGTTCTTC.

This clonotype occurred a few times. The genes are TRBV5-1 and TRBJ2-7; possible D gene TRBD2, 5 bases. V was clipped by 3 bases and J by 3 bases, with 13 bases between them. Germline CDR1 reads SGHRS; CDR2 reads YFSETQ. This CDR3 comprises 14 residues. CDR3 loop: CASSSHAGNYEQYF. CDR3 in DNA: TGCGCCAGCAGCTCCCATGCCGGGAACTACGAGCAGTACTTC.

The gene calls are TRBV5-1 and TRBJ1-2; 9 positions match TRBD1. The V and J ends lost 5 bases and 1 base, in that order; junction bases with no gene match: 6. The CDR3 has 15 residues. Germline V gene lookup returns CDR1 SGHRS and CDR2 YFSETQ. The CDR3 is CASRLGQGDNYGYTF. DNA for the CDR3: TGCGCCAGCAGACTGGGACAGGGAGATAACTATGGCTACACCTTC.

In this sample, this clonotype turned up a few times. This chain joins TRBV10-3 and TRBJ2-3, with D perhaps TRBD1 (7 bases). Germline CDR1 is ENHRY and CDR2 is SYGVKD. The CDR3 is 15 residues long. The V gene lost 7 bases and the J gene lost 0 bases, with 14 bases spanning the gap. CDR3 bases: TGTGCCATCACGAGCAGGGGGAGGAGCACAGATACGCAGTATTTT. This translates into CAITSRGRSTDTQYF.

The chain employs TRBV3-1 and TRBJ2-5; unclear D gene. This CDR3 is 15 amino acids long. In germline, CDR1 is LGHDT, CDR2 YNNKEL (reference sequence). Deletions cut 1 base from V and 2 bases from J, with 11 bases between. This chain's CDR3 is CASSQALGGQETQYF. The CDR3 nucleotides are TGTGCCAGCAGCCAAGCACTCGGCGGACAAGAGACCCAGTACTTC.

This clonotype was seen more than once but under ten times. The rearrangement uses TRBV3-1 and TRBJ2-2; 7 positions match TRBD2. Per the germline V gene, CDR1 is LGHDT and CDR2 is YNNKEL (reference sequence). Trimming cost V 4 bases and J 2 bases; bases outside gene matches: 4. The CDR3 totals 15 residues. This chain's CDR3 is CASSLPSGNTGELFF. Here the CDR3 DNA reads TGTGCCAGCAGCCTCCCTAGCGGTAACACCGGGGAGCTGTTTTTT.

This clonotype was seen ten or more times. The rearrangement links TRBV19 to TRBJ2-1, with D possibly being TRBD2 (6 bases). This CDR3 is built from 18 residues. Per the germline V gene, CDR1 is LNHDA and CDR2 is SQIVND (reference sequence). V lost 0 bases and J lost 0, with 15 bases in between. This CDR3 is CASSIDLAGRSSYNEQFF. The CDR3 DNA reads as TGTGCCAGTAGTATAGATCTCGCAGGGAGGAGCTCCTACAATGAGCAGTTCTTC. The variable domain in full, with the rest retrieved from reference TRBV19 and TRBJ2-1, is DGGITQSPKYLFRKEGQNVTLSCEQNLNHDAMYWYRQDPGQGLRLIYYSQIVNDFQKGDIAEGYSVSREKKESFPLTVTSAQKNPTAFYLCASSIDLAGRSSYNEQFFGPGTRLTVL.

This clonotype has at least ten counts. The rearrangement joins TRBV5-1 to TRBJ2-7; D gene ambiguous. This CDR3 region has 13 residues. Germline CDR1 is SGHRS and CDR2 is YFSETQ. Trimming shortened V by 1 base and J by 3 bases, and 8 bases separated the two germline ends. The chain's CDR3 is CASSLSPSYEQYF. The CDR3 DNA follows: TGCGCCAGCAGCTTGTCTCCGAGCTACGAGCAGTACTTC.

This clonotype was seen many times. This chain links TRBV7-2 with TRBJ2-5; maybe TRBD2 (6 bases). V lost 3 bases to trimming and J lost 5 bases, with 13 bases between them. CDR3 length: 14 amino acids. CDR1 and CDR2 (germline): SGHTA, FQGNSA. The chain's CDR3 is CASSFGTSTETQYF. CDR3 coding DNA: TGTGCCAGCAGCTTCGGGACTTCCACTGAGACCCAGTACTTC.

This clonotype has just a few counts. The chain combines TRBV20-1 with TRBJ2-5, with D possibly TRBD1 on 5 matching bases. V gave up 4 bases and J gave up 2 bases, with 14 bases separating them. Germline V gene sequence: CDR1 DFQATT, CDR2 SNEGSKA (reference sequence). CDR3 size: 14 residues. Here the CDR3 reads CSATRSRVQETQYF. The CDR3 coding sequence is TGCAGTGCTACTAGGTCCAGGGTTCAAGAGACCCAGTACTTC.

There are many counts of this clonotype. The chain uses TRBV7-3 and TRBJ1-6, with a weak D call TRBD1 (6 bases). Germline CDR1 and CDR2: SGHTA and FQGTGA. The CDR3 runs 13 residues. Between the trimmed V and J ends, which lost 3 bases and 11 bases, there was a span of 11 bases. This chain's CDR3 is CASSFSGDAPLHF. The CDR3 region has the DNA TGTGCCAGCAGCTTCTCAGGGGACGCACCCCTCCACTTT.

A few counts support this clonotype. DNA for the CDR3: TGTGCCAGCAGCGCCCCAACTAGTGATCAACCCGAGACCCAGTACTTC. It is translated as CASSAPTSDQPETQYF. The V and J genes are TRBV7-3 and TRBJ2-5, with D perhaps matching TRBD2 (5 bases). The CDR3 runs 16 residues. The germline V gene encodes CDR1 SGHTA and CDR2 FQGTGA. V was shortened by 5 bases and J by 5 bases, with 21 bases between the two germline ends.

The V and J genes are TRBV10-3 and TRBJ2-3, with TRBD2 matching 9 bases. Per the germline V gene, CDR1 is ENHRY and CDR2 is SYGVKD. The V gene end was trimmed by 7 bases and the J gene end by 0 bases; junction bases not matched to a gene: 8. This CDR3 has 16 residues. The CDR3 here is CAINPSTSGSTDTQYF. The CDR3 DNA sequence: TGTGCCATCAACCCCTCGACTAGCGGAAGCACAGATACGCAGTATTTT.

The chain uses TRBV29-1 and TRBJ2-3, with D maybe TRBD1 (6 bases). The CDR3 is 15 amino acids. The germline V gene encodes CDR1 SQVTM and CDR2 ANQGSEA. V lost 4 bases and J lost 2, with 16 bases in between. For the CDR3, the DNA is TGCAGCGTTGCGGGACACCTAACCCCCACAGATACGCAGTATTTT. It yields the protein CSVAGHLTPTDTQYF.

This clonotype was recorded many times. The V and J genes are TRBV20-1 and TRBJ2-5, with 10 bases that match TRBD1. The CDR3 is 14 residues long. Per germline, CDR1 DFQATT and CDR2 SNEGSKA (reference sequence). The junction had 8 bases not matched to a gene; V was cut back by 5 bases and J by 5 bases. The CDR3 DNA sequence: TGCAGTGCTCTAGGGATGGGACAGGGGGAGACCCAGTACTTC. Translating it yields CSALGMGQGETQYF.